What follows are 8 T cell receptor beta chains derived from one specimen sequenced in a study of beta chain features in type 1 diabetes. Study-wide results and caveats: In every one of the four CD4+ subsets, TCRB CDR3s were moderately but significantly shorter in Type 1 diabetes patients.

Every bit of the isolated RNA underwent reverse transcription, so sequencing read expressed TCRB transcripts. Sequencing was performed with immunoSEQ multiplex PCR; in TCRdb, only in-frame clones are kept and a portion is missing. The data hold tens of thousands of clones, with around 68% observed a single time. The antigens for these receptors are not known. Sequences were obtained from stem cell memory CD4+ T cells from blood. The source is a woman between 35 and 50 years old with type 1 diabetes.

A remark on this clone: This same CDR3 is encoded by further DNA sequences in the sample. V gene TRBV5-4 combines with J gene TRBJ1-6, with D maybe TRBD1 (6 bases). V was shortened by 8 bases and J by 5 bases, with 17 bases between the two germline ends. Germline assignment: CDR1 SGHNT and CDR2 YYREEE (reference sequence). The CDR3 has 15 residues. In DNA, the CDR3 is TGTGCCAGTAGCCCGACGACAGGCGATAATTCACCCCTCCACTTT. It codes for CASSPTTGDNSPLHF.

This chain links TRBV5-1 with TRBJ2-1, with 12 positions matching TRBD2. The V gene's germline CDR1 is SGHRS and CDR2 YFSETQ. Unmatched junction bases numbered 6, after V lost 0 bases and J lost 2 bases. The CDR3 runs 18 residues. The CDR3, as DNA: TGCGCCAGCAGCTTGGGTCTAGCGGGGGGGTTGACCTACAATGAGCAGTTCTTC. It translates to CASSLGLAGGLTYNEQFF.

This chain uses TRBV7-2 with TRBJ2-1; 8 bases line up with TRBD2. With V trimmed by 1 base and J by 7 bases, 9 bases remained unmatched. The V gene's germline CDR1 is SGHTA and CDR2 FQGNSA. The CDR3 has 16 amino acids. The CDR3 reads CASSLVAGGRGNEQFF. The CDR3 DNA reads TGTGCCAGCAGCTTAGTGGCGGGAGGAAGGGGGAATGAGCAGTTCTTC.

The chain carries TRBV7-2 and TRBJ2-5, with D possibly being TRBD2 (6 bases). Trimming removed 5 bases from V and 5 bases from J, with 15 bases in between. Germline values: CDR1 SGHTA, CDR2 FQGNSA. This CDR3 has 14 residues. CDR3 DNA: TGTGCCAGCAGCGCCAATTCAGGGAGGGAGACCCAGTACTTC. Amino acids: CASSANSGRETQYF. The full variable domain, completed using reference TRBV7-2 and TRBJ2-5, is GAGVSQSPSNKVTEKGKDVELRCDPISGHTALYWYRQSLGQGLEFLIYFQGNSAPDKSGLPSDRFSAERTGGSVSTLTIQRTQQEDSAVYLCASSANSGRETQYFGPGTRLLVL.

Turning to this clone: At one end, the junction sequence differs from germline, possibly due to a read error. CDR3 sequence reads: CASSYSKGQGRWYF. DNA for the CDR3: TGTGCCAGCAGTTACTCGAAGGGACAGGGACGATGGTATTTT. V gene TRBV6-5 combines with J gene TRBJ1-5, with TRBD1 matching over 9 bases. CDR1 MNHEY and CDR2 SVGAGI come from the germline V gene. There are 14 residues in the CDR3.

In this sample, this clone turned up a few times. This chain uses TRBV29-1 with TRBJ2-5, with D perhaps TRBD2 (5 bases). Trimming shortened V by 4 bases and J by 5 bases, and 11 bases separated the two germline ends. Germline V lookup: CDR1 SQVTM, CDR2 ANQGSEA. This CDR3 contains 12 residues. CDR3 in DNA: TGCAGCGTTGTAGACGGCGGGGAGACCCAGTACTTC. This translates into CSVVDGGETQYF. Full variable domain (remainder filled in from reference TRBV29-1 and TRBJ2-5): SAVISQKPSRDICQRGTSLTIQCQVDSQVTMMFWYRQQPGQSLTLIATANQGSEATYESGFVIDKFPISRPNLTFSTLTVSNMSPEDSSIYLCSVVDGGETQYFGPGTRLLVL.

The chain employs TRBV4-2 and TRBJ1-2, with TRBD1 identical over 8 bases. V was pared by 4 bases and J by 6 bases, with 13 bases of the junction left unmatched. This CDR3 region has 16 residues. The germline V gene encodes CDR1 LGHNA and CDR2 YNFKEQ. DNA for the CDR3: TGTGCCAGCAGCCCGACAGGGGTGGTGAGGGTTGATGGCTACACCTTC. Amino acid sequence: CASSPTGVVRVDGYTF.

This chain links TRBV9 with TRBJ1-2; 10 bases match TRBD1. Trimming at V came to 2 bases and at J to 8 bases, leaving 6 bases not matched to a gene. Germline V gives CDR1 SGDLS, CDR2 YYNGEE. The CDR3 covers 14 residues. For the CDR3, the DNA is TGTGCCAGCAGCGTGACAGGGGGCGCGTCGGGCTACACCTTC. Amino acids: CASSVTGGASGYTF. The full variable domain, completed using reference TRBV9 and TRBJ1-2, is DSGVTQTPKHLITATGQRVTLRCSPRSGDLSVYWYQQSLDQGLQFLIQYYNGEERAKGNILERFSAQQFPDLHSELNLSSLELGDSALYFCASSVTGGASGYTFGSGTRLTVV.